This T cell receptor (beta chain) originates from a study of CD8+ T cells in alopecia areata. Germline assignment: CDR1 MGHRA and CDR2 YSYEKL. The junction had 10 bases not matched to a gene; V was cut back by 1 base and J by 12 bases. This CDR3 spans 14 amino acids. Reverse transcribed after extraction, RNA yielded cDNA as the sequencing template. The method was immunoSEQ multiplex PCR; TCRdb's version includes in-frame clones alone and lacks a portion of them. The top ten hold over 5.5% of the sample, which has 150,000 or so clones, roughly 50% seen once. The genes are TRBV4-1 and TRBJ2-7; 9 bases are shared with TRBD1. The sequenced sample was CD4+ T cells sorted from blood. This clonotype was obtained from a human donor with alopecia areata. CDR3 sequence: CASSQVGGQGLRYF. CDR3 nucleotides: TGCGCCAGCAGCCAAGTTGGAGGACAGGGGCTGCGGTACTTC.